These T cell receptor beta chains were read from a single sample in a study of blood T cell repertoires in COVID-19. Sequencing used immunoSEQ multiplex PCR; TCRdb keeps in-frame clones, though not all of them. The sample lists tens of thousands of clones, 70% to 80% occurring once. The sequenced sample consisted of peripheral blood. Receptor source: a man aged 55 to 70 with active or convalescent COVID-19. CDR3s leave out the opening cysteine and the closing phenylalanine or tryptophan.

v_call: TRBV9; j_call: TRBJ2-3; cdr3_aa: ASSPVLAGITDTQY
v_call: TRBV7-9; j_call: TRBJ2-5; cdr3_aa: ASSSSGGETQY
v_call: TRBV7-2; j_call: TRBJ2-7; cdr3_aa: ASGQYEQY
v_call: TRBV11-2; j_call: TRBJ2-1; cdr3_aa: ASSLVLAGVPNEQF
v_call: TRBV30; j_call: TRBJ2-6; cdr3_aa: AWKVTIGANVLT
v_call: TRBV10-1; j_call: TRBJ2-5; cdr3_aa: ASRPHHRWTQY
v_call: TRBV6-5; j_call: TRBJ2-4; cdr3_aa: ASTPGGLAKNIQY
v_call: TRBV7-8; j_call: TRBJ2-1; cdr3_aa: ASSSGTGTYNEQF
v_call: TRBV29-1; j_call: TRBJ2-7; cdr3_aa: SVESLGGSYEQY
v_call: TRBV7-6; j_call: TRBJ1-1; cdr3_aa: ASSRSGGNTEAF
v_call: TRBV9; j_call: TRBJ1-5; cdr3_aa: ASSPGEDRGRQPQH
v_call: TRBV6-5; j_call: TRBJ2-5; cdr3_aa: ASSGPLGETQY
v_call: TRBV30; j_call: TRBJ1-3; cdr3_aa: AWTGPGQGKNTIY
v_call: TRBV7-2; j_call: TRBJ1-5; cdr3_aa: ASSLEQGWEPQH
v_call: TRBV6-5; j_call: TRBJ2-7; cdr3_aa: ASSYGDKTYEQY
v_call: TRBV19; j_call: TRBJ2-6; cdr3_aa: ASSLSIPNVLT
v_call: TRBV24-1; j_call: TRBJ2-5; cdr3_aa: ATSDWGQEATETQY
v_call: TRBV27; j_call: TRBJ2-5; cdr3_aa: ASSLRLAGETQY
v_call: TRBV6-6; j_call: TRBJ1-1; cdr3_aa: ASISGQRHMNTEAF
v_call: TRBV28; j_call: TRBJ1-3; cdr3_aa: ASSSSRAGNTIY
v_call: TRBV19; j_call: TRBJ1-1; cdr3_aa: ASSIRQGGRTEAF
v_call: TRBV18; j_call: TRBJ2-5; cdr3_aa: ASLRTIRGETQY
v_call: TRBV18; j_call: TRBJ1-5; cdr3_aa: ASSLGQGGRAQH
v_call: TRBV3-1/TRBV3-2; j_call: TRBJ1-1; cdr3_aa: ASSPLGQRGEAF